The entry below gives a single T cell receptor beta chain sequence along with its context. Its antigen is unknown. This record belongs to a study of cytomegalovirus exposure and HLA in healthy donors. Study outcomes and limitations: A few V segments could not be told apart, such as TRBV6-2 and TRBV6-3, and were left out.

Germline CDR1 SEHNR, CDR2 FQNEAQ (reference sequence). There are 16 residues in the CDR3. With 5 bases removed from V and 5 bases from J, the gap between germline ends came to 19 bases. Vbeta (60) and Jbeta (13) primers were used in the PCR. Clones were read by immunoSEQ multiplex PCR, and TCRdb kept only the in-frame ones, dropping some. The sample includes some 56,000 clones, about four fifths seen only once; the top ten take roughly 3.5%. The chain carries TRBV7-9 and TRBJ2-1; possible D gene TRBD2, 5 bases. The material sequenced was PBMCs. The TCR sequence derives from a woman between 40 and 50 years old in good health and CMV-seronegative. DNA for the CDR3: TGTGCCAGCAGCCCGACCCCTAGCTTCTTTAACAATGAGCAGTTCTTC. Amino acids: CASSPTPSFFNNEQFF.